This T cell receptor (beta chain) was documented in a study of blood T cell repertoires in COVID-19. For the study at large: COVID-19 samples collected from the United States, Italy and Spain covered acute and convalescent phases. Sample material is recorded as cDNA or gDNA derived from T cells, B-cell-depleted T cells, or PBMCs.

Germline lookup yields CDR1 SGDLS and CDR2 YYNGEE. Trimming took 0 bases from V and 2 from J, leaving 15 bases between them. The CDR3 sequence is 16 residues long. Authors' processing steps: Amplifying reference gene primers gave estimates of nucleated cell counts. The assay was immunoSEQ multiplex PCR, and TCRdb's table has in-frame clones only and misses some. V, J and clone size derive from that table, while D and trimming were established from the DNA sequence. Counted here are some 11,000 clones, 87% occurring once; the ten biggest clones make up 20% to 30%. Sequencing was performed on peripheral blood. V is TRBV9 and J is TRBJ2-7; D may be TRBD1 (5 bases). This sequence was found in a man aged 25-40 years with active or convalescent COVID-19. The CDR3 nucleotides read TGTGCCAGCAGCGTAGAGGCGGATACAGGAGCCTACGAGCAGTACTTC. It codes for CASSVEADTGAYEQYF.